This T cell receptor beta chain was recovered during a study of regulatory T cells in long-lasting Graves disease. Study-level findings and limits: Accuracy could have been hurt by small sample size. Persistent patients shared about 2,800 public clonotypes among themselves. Newly diagnosed patients shared fewer, at 900 to 1,000. Persistent Graves' patients showed a TCR diversity that was lower than that of newly diagnosed ones.

Libraries of TCR beta came from iRepertoire HTBI primers plus Arm-PCR of CDR3 regions. A single record per CDR3 protein comes from TCRdb applying MiXCR to the multiplex PCR reads. The data show nearly 350,000 distinct CDR3 sequences, with roughly a fifth seen just once and roughly 29% held by the top ten. This clonotype has at least ten counts. The antigen is unknown. Time point denoted: persistent/refractory GD, antithyroid drugs over 5 years with positive TRAb. RNA isolated from PBMCs was used to make the TCR library. Patients all came to the study from an endocrinology department in Xi'an, China. V was trimmed by 5 bases and J by 5 bases, leaving 12 bases between them. CDR3 length: 13 amino acids. Germline lookup yields CDR1 SGHAT and CDR2 FQDESV (reference sequence).

Specimen: peripheral blood mononuclear cells (PBMCs), collected when the disease was refractory, from a patient treated with antithyroid drugs. The J gene is TRBJ2-5, the V gene TRBV11-1, with D uncertain. The receptor was derived from a female donor with Graves disease. The CDR3 loop reads CASSPRSGETQYF. CDR3 nucleotide sequence: TGTGCCAGCAGCCCTCGGTCCGGGGAGACCCAGTACTTC.